Each of the 29 T cell receptor beta chains below was sequenced from the same sample in a study of identical twins. TCRdb ran MiXCR on the 5' RACE reads and lists one entry per CDR3 protein. The sample includes 280,000 or so distinct CDR3 sequences, about 8% of them seen just once. The same specimen was also included in a second study, on yellow fever vaccine responses in identical twins.

The material sequenced was memory (CD45RO+) T cells sorted from blood. The receptors were sampled from a woman between 18 and 30 years old in good health.

The gene calls are TRBV7-6 and TRBJ1-2, with 7 bases aligning to TRBD1. From germline, CDR1 is SGHVS and CDR2 FNYEAQ. The CDR3 loop spans 13 amino acids. V lost 5 bases and J lost 8; bases outside the gene matches: 8. The CDR3 region is CASSPRTGSGYTF. Written as DNA, the CDR3 is TGTGCCAGCAGCCCCAGGACAGGCTCGGGCTACACCTTC.

This clonotype was recorded at least ten times. This rearrangement joins TRBV5-6 to TRBJ1-2; the D is unclear. CDR1 is SGHDT, CDR2 YYEEEE, per germline. The CDR3 length is 12 residues. V lost 0 bases and J lost 4, with 4 bases in between. CDR3 nucleotide sequence: TGTGCCAGCAGCTTGGCCGGCTATGGCTACACCTTC. Its protein product is CASSLAGYGYTF.

The V gene is TRBV6-5, the J gene TRBJ1-3; D unresolved. Germline values: CDR1 MNHEY, CDR2 SVGAGI. The V end was cut by 5 bases, the J end by 0 bases, with 14 bases between. The CDR3 consists of 16 residues. CDR3 coding DNA: TGTGCCAGCAGTAACCTGGAGAGGGCCTCTGGAAACACCATATATTTT. Translating gives CASSNLERASGNTIYF.

This clonotype was seen many times. The rearrangement links TRBV29-1 to TRBJ2-1; D call uncertain. Germline values: CDR1 SQVTM, CDR2 ANQGSEA. Deletions cut 7 bases from V and 4 bases from J, with 23 bases between. This CDR3 contains 16 residues. The DNA of the CDR3 is TGCAGCGCCGAGGTACACACAAGGGATCGGTACAATGAGCAGTTCTTC. Its protein is CSAEVHTRDRYNEQFF.

This clonotype came up a few times. The genes are TRBV7-2 and TRBJ2-3; 8 bases align to TRBD2. V was clipped by 4 bases and J by 3 bases; unmatched bases: 6. The CDR3 is 15 amino acids. Germline V gene sequence: CDR1 SGHTA, CDR2 FQGNSA. CDR3 nucleotide sequence: TGTGCCAGCAGCTCGGGACTAGGGGTGACAGATACGCAGTATTTT. Its translation: CASSSGLGVTDTQYF.

This clonotype showed up many times. The gene calls are TRBV4-1 and TRBJ2-3, with TRBD1 as a possible D gene (6 bases). Germline lookup yields CDR1 MGHRA and CDR2 YSYEKL. CDR3 length: 18 residues. The germline V and J ends were trimmed by 2 bases and 6 bases, with 24 bases remaining between them. The CDR3 protein is CASSQLGRSPRTADTQYF. As DNA, the CDR3 is TGCGCCAGCAGCCAACTTGGCCGGAGCCCCAGGACAGCTGATACGCAGTATTTT.

The chain combines TRBV6-1 with TRBJ2-7, with TRBD1 matching 7 bases. The CDR3 covers 12 residues. V was pared by 6 bases and J by 5 bases, with 4 bases of the junction left unmatched. From germline, CDR1 is MNHNS and CDR2 SASEGT. CDR3 sequence: CASRTGVNEQYV. CDR3 bases: TGTGCCAGCAGAACAGGGGTAAACGAGCAGTACGTC.

A few counts support this clonotype. The rearrangement links TRBV6-1 to TRBJ1-2, with D unclear. V gave up 1 base and J gave up 0 bases, with 12 bases separating them. The V gene's germline CDR1 is MNHNS and CDR2 SASEGT. The CDR3 spans 16 residues. The CDR3 sequence: CASSEVVSKTNYGYTF. CDR3 nucleotide sequence: TGTGCCAGCAGTGAAGTGGTCAGCAAAACTAACTATGGCTACACCTTC.

This clonotype has ten or more counts. The chain is built from TRBV5-1 and TRBJ2-1; 10 bases match TRBD2. V gave up 1 base and J gave up 1 base; unmatched junction bases: 2. The germline V gene has CDR1 SGHRS and CDR2 YFSETQ. CDR3 length: 16 residues. CDR3 sequence reads: CASSLSSGGSYNEQFF. The DNA for the CDR3 is TGCGCCAGCAGCTTGTCTAGCGGGGGATCCTACAATGAGCAGTTCTTC.

This clonotype was observed at least ten times. This sequence joins TRBV6-5 and TRBJ1-2; D is uncertain. This CDR3 has 15 amino acids. Germline V CDR1 and CDR2: MNHEY, SVGAGI. The germline V and J ends were trimmed by 0 bases and 5 bases, with 13 bases remaining between them. The CDR3 sequence: CASSYSGRRTYGYTF. The CDR3 bases are TGTGCCAGCAGTTACTCCGGCAGGAGGACTTATGGCTACACCTTC.

In this sample, this clonotype turned up many times. The chain couples TRBV7-6 to TRBJ2-3; either TRBD1 or TRBD2 may supply D (6 bases each). Germline CDR1 reads SGHVS; CDR2 reads FNYEAQ. This CDR3 spans 15 amino acids. V was trimmed by 1 base and J by 2 bases, leaving 10 bases between them. In DNA form, the CDR3 reads TGTGCCAGCAGCTTAGAGGGGGGACACACAGATACGCAGTATTTT. Translating gives CASSLEGGHTDTQYF.

The V and J genes are TRBV7-6 and TRBJ2-3; D not resolved. V was trimmed by 4 bases and J by 4 bases, leaving 9 bases between them. The CDR3 totals 13 residues. Germline-derived CDR1 and CDR2 are SGHVS and FNYEAQ. Written as DNA, the CDR3 is TGTGCCAGCAGCTCAAGCAGCTCAGATACGCAGTATTTT. Translation gives CASSSSSSDTQYF.

The chain carries TRBV3-1 and TRBJ1-2; possibly TRBD1 for D (6 bases). This CDR3 spans 12 amino acids. Per the germline V gene, CDR1 is LGHDT and CDR2 is YNNKEL (reference sequence). V was shortened by 5 bases and J by 3 bases, with 7 bases between the two germline ends. DNA for the CDR3: TGTGCCAGCAGCAGACAGGACTATGGCTACACCTTC. It encodes CASSRQDYGYTF.

This chain joins TRBV10-1 and TRBJ2-2; tentatively, D is TRBD2 (5 bases). This CDR3 contains 13 residues. Germline lookup yields CDR1 WNHNN and CDR2 SYGVQD (reference sequence). The V gene lost 6 bases and the J gene lost 4 bases, with 9 bases spanning the gap. The CDR3 sequence is CASSPGFTGELFF. DNA of the CDR3: TGCGCCAGCAGCCCGGGGTTCACCGGGGAGCTGTTTTTT.

This clonotype came up many times. This chain links TRBV12-3 or TRBV12-4 with TRBJ1-3; a weak D match, TRBD1 (6 bases). CDR3 length: 17 amino acids. V shed 6 bases and J shed 0 bases, with 18 bases lying between them. The chain's CDR3 is CASRPFGGGPSGNTIYF. The CDR3 DNA reads as TGTGCCAGCAGGCCTTTCGGGGGGGGCCCCTCTGGAAACACCATATATTTT.

The rearrangement links TRBV29-1 to TRBJ2-1, with 11 bases identical to TRBD1. The germline gives CDR1 SQVTM, CDR2 ANQGSEA. The CDR3 is made up of 13 amino acids. Losses at the gene ends were 8 bases for V and 5 bases for J; bases not matched to a gene: 5. In DNA, the CDR3 is TGCAGCCAGCGGACAGGGGGCAACAATGAGCAGTTCTTC. Encoded protein: CSQRTGGNNEQFF.

CDR3 sequence: CASSQFSRLAGGPGTGELFF. The CDR3 DNA is TGTGCCAGCAGCCAATTCTCCCGGCTAGCGGGAGGGCCAGGCACCGGGGAGCTGTTTTTT. This chain links TRBV3-1 with TRBJ2-2; TRBD2 agrees at 12 bases. Germline CDR1 and CDR2: LGHDT and YNNKEL (reference sequence). CDR3 length equals 20 residues. Unmatched junction bases numbered 14, after V lost 2 bases and J lost 4 bases.

The V gene is TRBV6-2 or TRBV6-3, the J gene TRBJ2-6; D not resolved. CDR3 size: 14 residues. V shed 2 bases and J shed 0 bases, with 2 bases lying between them. The germline V gene has CDR1 MNHEY and CDR2 SVGEGT. For the CDR3, the DNA is TGTGCCAGCAGTTACAACTCTGGGGCCAACGTCCTGACTTTC. Protein sequence: CASSYNSGANVLTF.

The chain employs TRBV28 and TRBJ1-3; 7 bases fit TRBD1. The V gene end was trimmed by 3 bases and the J gene end by 0 bases; junction bases not matched to a gene: 5. The germline V gene encodes CDR1 MDHEN and CDR2 SYDVKM. This CDR3 contains 16 residues. CDR3 nucleotide sequence: TGTGCCAGCAGTTTGAGCAGGGGGGACTCTGGAAACACCATATATTTT. It specifies CASSLSRGDSGNTIYF.

This clonotype was counted between two and nine times. The V and J genes are TRBV4-1 and TRBJ2-3, with a possible D match to TRBD1 (7 bases). From germline, CDR1 is MGHRA and CDR2 YSYEKL. This CDR3 is 18 amino acids long. V gave up 1 base and J gave up 4 bases, with 21 bases separating them. CDR3 DNA: TGCGCCAGCAGCCAAGGCAGGCGGGGACAGTCTGGGGCAGATACGCAGTATTTT. It specifies CASSQGRRGQSGADTQYF.

This clonotype was seen repeatedly, ten times or more. This chain links TRBV27 with TRBJ2-2; 7 nucleotides line up with TRBD1. Trimming removed 2 bases from V and 4 bases from J; junction bases left unmatched: 7. The CDR3 is made up of 16 amino acids. Germline-derived CDR1 and CDR2 are MNHEY and SMNVEV (reference sequence). CDR3 bases: TGTGCCAGCAGTTTAGAGTCGGGACAGCTCACCGGGGAGCTGTTTTTT. Protein product: CASSLESGQLTGELFF.

This clonotype was picked up a small number of times. This sequence joins TRBV6-1 and TRBJ2-3, with a tentative D call TRBD2 (7 bases). Trimming removed 4 bases at V and 6 bases at J, with 23 bases between. From germline, CDR1 is MNHNS and CDR2 SASEGT. This CDR3 is built from 17 residues. The CDR3 protein is CASSGVLTGLVGDTQYF. DNA of the CDR3: TGTGCCAGCAGTGGAGTATTGACAGGACTAGTAGGGGATACGCAGTATTTT.

Many counts were recorded for this clonotype. CDR3 residues: CASSRQGEGTDTQYF. Written as DNA, the CDR3 is TGCGCCAGCAGCCGACAGGGGGAGGGGACAGATACGCAGTATTTT. V and J are TRBV4-1 and TRBJ2-3; TRBD1 matches 9 bases. This CDR3 is 15 amino acids long. Losses at the gene ends were 4 bases for V and 3 bases for J; bases not matched to a gene: 5. Germline assignment: CDR1 MGHRA and CDR2 YSYEKL.

This clonotype has a count of ten or more. The chain links TRBV4-1 to TRBJ1-1; D uncertain. V was shortened by 0 bases and J by 7 bases, with 12 bases between the two germline ends. This CDR3 region has 14 residues. Germline CDR1 reads MGHRA; CDR2 reads YSYEKL. For the CDR3, the DNA is TGCGCCAGCAGCCAAGATTGGGATGACTATGAAGCTTTCTTT. The encoded protein is CASSQDWDDYEAFF.

This clonotype appeared many times. DNA of the CDR3: TGCGCCAGCAGCTTGTGGACGGGACCCTACAATGAGCAGTTCTTC. Protein: CASSLWTGPYNEQFF. The chain couples TRBV5-1 to TRBJ2-1; D is possibly TRBD1 or TRBD2 (5 bases each). CDR1 SGHRS and CDR2 YFSETQ come from the germline V gene. Trimming cost V 1 base and J 2 bases, with 10 bases left between them. The CDR3 has 15 amino acids.

The rearrangement uses TRBV7-2 and TRBJ2-3, with unresolved D. Germline CDR1 and CDR2: SGHTA and FQGNSA. CDR3 length: 14 residues. V lost 5 bases and J lost 2, with 11 bases in between. The CDR3 DNA follows: TGTGCCAGCAGCCCCTCGCGGCCCACAGATACGCAGTATTTT. It encodes CASSPSRPTDTQYF.

This clonotype was recorded at least ten times. The chain employs TRBV4-1 and TRBJ2-6; possibly TRBD1 for D (5 bases). The CDR3 covers 19 residues. Germline loops: CDR1 MGHRA, CDR2 YSYEKL. With 1 base removed from V and 0 bases from J, the gap between germline ends came to 16 bases. The CDR3 sequence is CASSQVLSQGYSGANVLTF. Here the CDR3 DNA reads TGCGCCAGCAGCCAAGTCTTGTCCCAGGGCTACTCTGGGGCCAACGTCCTGACTTTC.

This clonotype was observed many times. The V gene is TRBV6-4, the J gene TRBJ2-1, with TRBD1 matching over 11 bases. V trimming: 5 bases; J trimming: 6 bases; junction bases outside the gene matches: 12. CDR3 size: 17 residues. Germline V gene lookup returns CDR1 MRHNA and CDR2 SNTAGT. CDR3 nucleotides: TGTGCCAGCAGTCCCCTCGGTCGGACAGGGGGCTGCAATGAGCAGTTCTTC. Translation: CASSPLGRTGGCNEQFF.

The rearrangement joins TRBV2 to TRBJ2-7; perhaps TRBD2 as D (5 bases). The germline gives CDR1 SNHLY, CDR2 FYNNEI. Deletions cut 7 bases from V and 9 bases from J, with 13 bases between. The CDR3 is 11 residues long. The CDR3 sequence is CASTEARGQYF. Written as DNA, the CDR3 is TGTGCCAGCACGGAGGCCCGGGGGCAGTACTTC.